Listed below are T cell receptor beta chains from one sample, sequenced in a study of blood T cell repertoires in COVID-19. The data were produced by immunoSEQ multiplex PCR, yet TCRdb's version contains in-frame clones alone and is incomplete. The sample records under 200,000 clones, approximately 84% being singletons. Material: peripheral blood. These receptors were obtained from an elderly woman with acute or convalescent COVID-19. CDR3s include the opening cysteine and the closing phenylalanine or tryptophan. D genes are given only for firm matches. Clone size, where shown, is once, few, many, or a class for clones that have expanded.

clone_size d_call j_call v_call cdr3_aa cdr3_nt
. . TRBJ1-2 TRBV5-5 CASRPIFGGNYGYTF TGTGCCAGCAGACCCATTTTTGGGGGCAACTATGGCTACACCTTC
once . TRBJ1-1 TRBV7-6 CASSLTGITEAFF TGTGCCAGCAGCTTAACAGGTATCACTGAAGCTTTCTTT
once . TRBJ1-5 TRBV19 CASSGGGDNQPQHF TGTGCCAGTAGTGGGGGGGGTGACAATCAGCCCCAGCATTTT
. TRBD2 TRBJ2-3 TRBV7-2 CASSLEVTSGGTDTQYF TGTGCCAGCAGCTTAGAAGTCACTAGCGGGGGCACAGATACGCAGTATTTT
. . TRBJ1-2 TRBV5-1 CASSPRPANYGYTF TGCGCCAGCAGCCCTAGGCCGGCTAACTATGGCTACACCTTC
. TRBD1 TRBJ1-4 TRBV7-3 CASSPGQNEKLFF TGTGCCAGCAGCCCGGGACAGAATGAAAAACTGTTTTTT
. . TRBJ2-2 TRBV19 CASSTHRERNTGELFF TGTGCCAGTAGTACTCACAGGGAGCGGAACACCGGGGAGCTGTTTTTT
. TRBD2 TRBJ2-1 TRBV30 CAWSVQWTSGAYNEQFF TGTGCCTGGAGTGTACAATGGACTAGCGGGGCTTACAATGAGCAGTTCTTC
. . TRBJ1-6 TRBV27 CASSFGWAGGSPLHF TGTGCCAGCAGTTTCGGGTGGGCCGGGGGTTCACCCCTCCACTTT
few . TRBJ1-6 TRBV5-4 CASSLTSRDSPLHF TGTGCCAGCAGCCTAACCAGCAGGGATTCACCCCTCCACTTT
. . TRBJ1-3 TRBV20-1 CSVNSGNTIYF TGCAGTGTAAACTCTGGAAACACCATATATTTT
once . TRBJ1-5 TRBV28 CASSLLRQPQHF TGTGCCAGCAGTTTATTGCGTCAGCCCCAGCATTTT
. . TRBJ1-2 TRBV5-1 CASSLDTADSIYTF TGCGCCAGCAGCTTGGATACAGCGGACTCGATCTACACCTTC